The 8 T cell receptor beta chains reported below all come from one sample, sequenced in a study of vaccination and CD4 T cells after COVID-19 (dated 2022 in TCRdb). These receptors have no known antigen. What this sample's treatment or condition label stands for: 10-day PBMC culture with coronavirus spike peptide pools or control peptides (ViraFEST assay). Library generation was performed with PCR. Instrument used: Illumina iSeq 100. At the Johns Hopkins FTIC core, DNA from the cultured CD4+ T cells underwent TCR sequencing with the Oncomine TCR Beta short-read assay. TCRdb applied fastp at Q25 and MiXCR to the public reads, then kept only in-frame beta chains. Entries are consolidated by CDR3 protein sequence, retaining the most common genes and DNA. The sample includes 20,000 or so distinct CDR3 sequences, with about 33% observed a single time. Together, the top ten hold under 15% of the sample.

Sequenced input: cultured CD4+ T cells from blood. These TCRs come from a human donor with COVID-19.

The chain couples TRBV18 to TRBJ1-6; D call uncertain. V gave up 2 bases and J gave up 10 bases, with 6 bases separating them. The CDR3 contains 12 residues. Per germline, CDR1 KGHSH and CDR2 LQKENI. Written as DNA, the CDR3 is TGTGCCAGCTCACCAGGGCTGTCACCCCTCCACTTT. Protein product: CASSPGLSPLHF.

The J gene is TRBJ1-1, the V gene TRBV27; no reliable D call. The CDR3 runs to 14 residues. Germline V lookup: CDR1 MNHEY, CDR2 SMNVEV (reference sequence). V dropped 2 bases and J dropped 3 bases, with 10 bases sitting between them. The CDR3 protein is CASSLGQAYTEAFF. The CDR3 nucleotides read TGTGCCAGCAGTTTAGGGCAGGCCTACACTGAAGCTTTCTTT.

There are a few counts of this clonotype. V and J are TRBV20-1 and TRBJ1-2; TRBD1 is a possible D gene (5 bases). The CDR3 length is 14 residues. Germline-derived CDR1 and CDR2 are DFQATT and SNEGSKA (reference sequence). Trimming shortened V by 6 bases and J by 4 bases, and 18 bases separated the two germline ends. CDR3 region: CSAIPLGTVYGYTF. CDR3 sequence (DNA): TGCAGTGCCATCCCGTTAGGGACCGTCTATGGCTACACCTTC.

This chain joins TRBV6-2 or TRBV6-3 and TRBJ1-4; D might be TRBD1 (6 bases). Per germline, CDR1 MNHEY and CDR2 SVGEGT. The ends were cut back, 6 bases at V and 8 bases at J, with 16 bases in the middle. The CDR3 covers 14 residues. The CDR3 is CASRAGALREKLFF. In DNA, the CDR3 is TGTGCCAGCAGAGCAGGGGCCCTGAGGGAAAAACTGTTTTTT.

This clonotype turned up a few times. The CDR3 spells CASSSRLMGLNTEAFF. As DNA, the CDR3 is TGTGCCAGCAGCTCCCGTCTGATGGGGTTGAACACTGAAGCTTTCTTT. The chain couples TRBV7-2 to TRBJ1-1; D is undetermined. V gave up 4 bases and J gave up 0 bases, with 15 bases separating them. The CDR3 is 16 amino acids. Germline V lookup: CDR1 SGHTA, CDR2 FQGNSA.

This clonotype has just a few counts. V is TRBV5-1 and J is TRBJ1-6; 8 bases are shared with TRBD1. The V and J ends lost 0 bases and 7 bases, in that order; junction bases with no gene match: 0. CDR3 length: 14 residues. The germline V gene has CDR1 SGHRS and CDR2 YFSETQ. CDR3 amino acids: CASSLGDRNSPLHF. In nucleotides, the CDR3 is TGCGCCAGCAGCTTGGGGGACAGGAATTCACCCCTCCACTTT.

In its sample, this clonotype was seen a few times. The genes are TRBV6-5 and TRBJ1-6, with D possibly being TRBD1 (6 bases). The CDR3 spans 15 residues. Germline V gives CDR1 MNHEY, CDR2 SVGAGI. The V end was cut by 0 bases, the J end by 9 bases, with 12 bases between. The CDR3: CASSYSRDKGSPLHF. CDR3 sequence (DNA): TGTGCCAGCAGTTACTCGAGGGACAAAGGTTCACCCCTCCACTTT.

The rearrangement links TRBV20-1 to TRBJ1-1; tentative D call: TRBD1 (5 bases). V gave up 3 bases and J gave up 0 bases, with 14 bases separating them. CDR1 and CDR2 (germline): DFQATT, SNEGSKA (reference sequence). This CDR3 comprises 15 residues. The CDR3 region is CSARAGTSMNTEAFF. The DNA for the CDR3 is TGCAGTGCTAGGGCCGGGACTTCCATGAACACTGAAGCTTTCTTT.